Included here is one T cell receptor beta chain sequence, with context. Its antigen is as yet unknown. These data come from a study of T cell repertoires in cytomegalovirus infection. Study-level information: The authors used CMV epitopes that were HLA-C-restricted (recently identified) and HLA-B-restricted (well studied). Both a matching HLA type and CMV infection were indicated by public TCR beta signatures. Whole-study findings and limits: Individuals carrying CMV plus the relevant HLA were identified by cumulative frequency of public TCR beta families.

TCRdb recomputed calls from the reads with MiXCR, one row per CDR3 protein. The sample yields a few hundred thousand distinct CDR3 sequences, 20% to 25% seen once. V was shortened by 5 bases and J by 3 bases, with 17 bases between the two germline ends. In germline, CDR1 is SEHNR, CDR2 FQNEAQ (reference sequence). The CDR3 spans 16 residues. The clonotype comes from a human donor in good health (CMV status not recorded). Some clones in this sample may be carry-over from other donors' samples. The chain couples TRBV7-9 to TRBJ2-4; D remains unclear. The material sequenced was cultured PBMCs, taken from culture after CMV antigen stimulation. CDR3 DNA sequence: TGTGCCAGCAGCCCCGTGATAGCTTCGGACAAAAACATTCAGTACTTC. Residues: CASSPVIASDKNIQYF.